Listed here are 28 T cell receptor beta chains from one sample, sequenced in a study of Ad26.COV2.S vaccination and SARS-CoV-2 variants. Treatment in this sample: about 20 received Ad26.COV2.S at low or high dose, single or two shots; several received placebo; per-sample allocation not given. Collection of samples fell on day 63 after the first vaccine or placebo injection. TCRdb's copy holds only in-frame clones and misses some; the assay was immunoSEQ multiplex PCR. The sample has more than 300,000 clones, 85% to 90% seen once. Sequences were derived from peripheral blood, sampled in a trial of Ad26.COV2.S vaccine versus placebo. All receptors derive from a person aged 18-60 years who received the Ad26.COV2.S COVID-19 vaccine or a placebo.

The V and J genes are TRBV2 and TRBJ1-1; D might be TRBD1 (5 bases). Germline assignment: CDR1 SNHLY and CDR2 FYNNEI. Trimming removed 6 bases at V and 1 base at J, with 9 bases between. This CDR3 comprises 13 residues. CDR3 in DNA: TGTGCCAGCAGGTGGGACCCGAACACTGAAGCTTTCTTT. Its protein is CASRWDPNTEAFF.

This clone was recorded only once. The V call is TRBV11-2, the J call TRBJ2-2; D is ambiguous. V was trimmed by 2 bases and J by 5 bases, leaving 9 bases between them. This CDR3 is built from 14 residues. Germline CDR1 is SGHAT and CDR2 is FQNNGV. This CDR3 is CASSLLVRTGELFF. DNA for the CDR3: TGTGCCAGCAGCTTATTAGTCCGAACCGGGGAGCTGTTTTTT.

The chain employs TRBV6-5 and TRBJ1-2; D remains unclear. The CDR3 is made up of 10 amino acids. Trimming cost V 6 bases and J 8 bases, with 7 bases left between them. The germline V gene has CDR1 MNHEY and CDR2 SVGAGI. The CDR3 region has the DNA TGTGCCAGCAGAGGTACGGGCTACACCTTC. It codes for CASRGTGYTF.

The genes are TRBV2 and TRBJ1-4, with TRBD1 matching over 9 bases. Trimming at V came to 7 bases and at J to 8 bases, leaving 8 bases not matched to a gene. CDR1 is SNHLY and CDR2 is FYNNEI in the germline V gene. The CDR3 length is 14 residues. CDR3: CASTAQGAGEKLFF. In DNA, the CDR3 is TGTGCCAGCACCGCACAGGGGGCCGGGGAAAAACTGTTTTTT.

As DNA, the CDR3 is TGTGCCAGCAGCCAAGATTTCCCGGGGGAGCAGTACTTC. It specifies CASSQDFPGEQYF. This chain connects TRBV3-1 (or the pseudogene TRBV3-2) to TRBJ2-7, with D possibly being TRBD2 (5 bases). V was cut by 0 bases and J by 7 bases, with 10 bases left in between. Germline CDR1 LGHDT, CDR2 YNNKEL (reference sequence). The length of the CDR3 is 13 residues.

The chain recombines TRBV30 with TRBJ2-5; D may be TRBD2 (5 bases). Germline V gives CDR1 GTSNPN, CDR2 SVGIG (reference sequence). V was trimmed by 2 bases and J by 9 bases, leaving 19 bases between them. This CDR3 has 14 residues. CDR3 amino acids: CAWSFGGRNEAQYF. For the CDR3, the DNA is TGTGCCTGGAGTTTCGGAGGCCGCAATGAGGCCCAGTACTTC.

V and J are TRBV5-6 and TRBJ1-1; D is perhaps TRBD1 (5 bases). CDR3 length equals 15 residues. The germline V and J ends were trimmed by 0 bases and 1 base, with 10 bases remaining between them. CDR1 is SGHDT and CDR2 is YYEEEE in the germline V gene. CDR3 DNA sequence: TGTGCCAGCAGCTTGGGGGGACTCAAGAACACTGAAGCTTTCTTT. This sequence encodes CASSLGGLKNTEAFF.

This sequence joins TRBV6-2 or TRBV6-3 and TRBJ2-7, with 7 bases fitting TRBD1. The V segment lost 5 bases and the J segment 3 bases; nucleotides outside the gene matches: 7. The CDR3 is made up of 14 amino acids. Germline-derived CDR1 and CDR2 are MNHEY and SVGEGT. Written as DNA, the CDR3 is TGTGCCAGCAGTGCCCGGGACAGAGACTACGAGCAGTACTTC. It yields the protein CASSARDRDYEQYF.

The chain couples TRBV19 to TRBJ2-1, with D possibly called TRBD1 or TRBD2 (6 bases each). Germline V gives CDR1 LNHDA, CDR2 SQIVND (reference sequence). The CDR3 length is 15 residues. V lost 8 bases and J 4 bases, leaving 18 bases between the germline ends. DNA for the CDR3: TGTGCCAGTGGGGGCGGGACATACCCTTACAATGAGCAGTTCTTC. It codes for CASGGGTYPYNEQFF.

This chain connects TRBV4-3 to TRBJ1-3; D perhaps matches TRBD1 (5 bases). The CDR3 length is 17 residues. The germline V and J ends were trimmed by 0 bases and 0 bases, with 12 bases remaining between them. Germline CDR1 LGHNA, CDR2 YSLEER. DNA for the CDR3: TGCGCCAGCAGCCAAGAGCGAGGGGTCTCCTCTGGAAACACCATATATTTT. It encodes CASSQERGVSSGNTIYF.

V is TRBV6-2 or TRBV6-3 and J is TRBJ2-7; 9 positions agree with TRBD2. CDR3 length equals 16 residues. Germline CDR1 is MNHEY and CDR2 is SVGEGT. V lost 6 bases to trimming and J lost 4 bases; unmatched junction nucleotides: 13. CDR3 in amino acids: CASSPIAGVYDYEQYF. DNA for the CDR3: TGTGCCAGCAGCCCTATAGCGGGGGTATACGATTACGAGCAGTACTTC.

The chain is built from TRBV30 and TRBJ1-5, with D possibly being TRBD1 (5 bases). Looked up from germline, CDR1 is GTSNPN and CDR2 is SVGIG (reference sequence). Trimming pared 1 base from V and 5 bases from J, leaving 9 bases between. CDR3 length equals 13 residues. The CDR3, as DNA: TGTGCCTGGAGTGGCGGCAGGGATCAGCCCCAGCATTTT. Protein product: CAWSGGRDQPQHF.

This clone was recorded only once. The chain couples TRBV10-1 to TRBJ1-1; possibly TRBD1 for D (6 bases). This CDR3 is built from 14 residues. The V end was cut by 2 bases, the J end by 1 base, with 8 bases between. The germline gives CDR1 WNHNN, CDR2 SYGVQD (reference sequence). CDR3 in amino acids: CASSEGTKNTEAFF. The CDR3, as DNA: TGCGCCAGCAGTGAGGGGACAAAGAACACTGAAGCTTTCTTT.

This chain links TRBV7-2 with TRBJ2-3; TRBD1 matches at 9 bases. Per the germline V gene, CDR1 is SGHTA and CDR2 is FQGNSA. J gave up 3 bases and V 5 bases, and 12 bases lay outside the gene matches. The CDR3 loop spans 17 amino acids. The CDR3 DNA follows: TGTGCCAGCAGCGCCATTACCGGGACAGGGTATACAGATACGCAGTATTTT. This gives the protein CASSAITGTGYTDTQYF.

The chain recombines TRBV30 with TRBJ1-6; D is ambiguous. From germline, CDR1 is GTSNPN and CDR2 SVGIG (reference sequence). This CDR3 spans 17 amino acids. The ends were cut back, 1 base at V and 3 bases at J, with 16 bases in the middle. The CDR3 loop is CAWSDLGGIVYNSPLHF. DNA of the CDR3: TGTGCCTGGAGTGATCTCGGCGGAATAGTCTATAATTCACCCCTCCACTTT. The variable domain in full, with the rest retrieved from reference TRBV30 and TRBJ1-6, is SQTIHQWPATLVQPVGSPLSLECTVEGTSNPNLYWYRQAAGRGLQLLFYSVGIGQISSEVPQNLSASRPQDRQFILSSKKLLLSDSGFYLCAWSDLGGIVYNSPLHFGNGTRLTVT.

The chain uses TRBV11-2 and TRBJ2-7, with a possible D match to TRBD1 (6 bases). This CDR3 contains 15 residues. V was clipped by 5 bases and J by 1 base, with 15 bases between them. Germline V lookup: CDR1 SGHAT, CDR2 FQNNGV. The CDR3 region is CASSKDRPDSYEQYF. The CDR3 DNA is TGTGCCAGCAGCAAGGACAGACCCGATTCCTACGAGCAGTACTTC.

The V and J genes are TRBV6-1 and TRBJ1-2; D call uncertain. CDR1 MNHNS and CDR2 SASEGT come from the germline V gene. Trimming took off 1 base at V and 0 bases at J, with 3 bases between the two ends. This CDR3 has 13 residues. CDR3 region: CASSEGSNYGYTF. CDR3 nucleotides: TGTGCCAGCAGTGAAGGATCTAACTATGGCTACACCTTC.

This clone has only one observation. The genes are TRBV5-1 and TRBJ2-7; 9 nucleotides line up with TRBD1. V lost 4 bases and J lost 0; bases outside the gene matches: 5. This CDR3 region has 15 residues. The germline gives CDR1 SGHRS, CDR2 YFSETQ. CDR3 sequence reads: CASSQGQGNSYEQYF. Here the CDR3 DNA reads TGCGCCAGCAGCCAGGGACAGGGCAACTCCTACGAGCAGTACTTC.

The chain couples TRBV9 to TRBJ1-1; weak D call: TRBD1 (5 bases). V lost 4 bases and J lost 4, with 17 bases in between. The CDR3 has 15 residues. The V gene's germline CDR1 is SGDLS and CDR2 YYNGEE. The CDR3 loop reads CASSLVGEAGTEAFF. CDR3 DNA sequence: TGTGCCAGCAGCCTAGTGGGGGAAGCGGGCACTGAAGCTTTCTTT. The variable domain in full, completed from reference TRBV9 and TRBJ1-1, reads DSGVTQTPKHLITATGQRVTLRCSPRSGDLSVYWYQQSLDQGLQFLIQYYNGEERAKGNILERFSAQQFPDLHSELNLSSLELGDSALYFCASSLVGEAGTEAFFGQGTRLTVV.

The rearrangement joins TRBV2 to TRBJ1-1, with D unresolved. This CDR3 has 14 amino acids. V lost 6 bases, J lost 1 base, and 12 bases lay in between. In germline, CDR1 is SNHLY, CDR2 FYNNEI. The CDR3 region is CASRGRTGNTEAFF. The CDR3 bases are TGTGCCAGCAGGGGGAGAACTGGGAACACTGAAGCTTTCTTT.

This sequence joins TRBV6-1 and TRBJ1-2; 8 bases map to TRBD1. The CDR3 runs to 16 residues. The V gene end was trimmed by 2 bases and the J gene end by 4 bases; junction bases not matched to a gene: 9. Germline loops: CDR1 MNHNS, CDR2 SASEGT. The CDR3 region has the DNA TGTGCCAGCAGTGAATATGCAGGGGGCGGATCCTATGGCTACACCTTC. The encoded protein is CASSEYAGGGSYGYTF.

The genes are TRBV2 and TRBJ2-1; 15 bases fit TRBD2. Trimming removed 4 bases from V and 4 bases from J; junction bases left unmatched: 11. Germline CDR1 and CDR2: SNHLY and FYNNEI. This CDR3 comprises 19 residues. CDR3 sequence: CASSALPGLAGGSYNEQFF. CDR3 bases: TGTGCCAGCAGTGCATTACCGGGACTAGCGGGGGGTTCTTACAATGAGCAGTTCTTC.

V usage is TRBV13 and J usage is TRBJ1-1; D call uncertain. Germline CDR1 reads PRHDT; CDR2 reads FYEKMQ (reference sequence). The CDR3 is made up of 12 amino acids. The V end lost 5 bases, the J end lost 6 bases, and 10 bases lay between the germline ends. This CDR3 is CASSQTWSEAFF. The CDR3, as DNA: TGTGCCAGCAGCCAAACATGGTCTGAAGCTTTCTTT.

This chain uses TRBV4-1 with TRBJ2-7, with 9 bases lining up with TRBD2. In germline, CDR1 is MGHRA, CDR2 YSYEKL. J lost 2 bases, V lost 0 bases, and 8 bases had no gene match. CDR3 length: 17 residues. CDR3 nucleotides: TGCGCCAGCAGCCAAGATGAGGGACTAGCTCCCACCTACGAGCAGTACTTC. This gives the protein CASSQDEGLAPTYEQYF.

This chain links TRBV5-5 with TRBJ1-6; the D is unclear. The V end lost 0 bases, the J end lost 6 bases, and 10 bases lay between the germline ends. Per germline, CDR1 SGHKS and CDR2 YYEKEE (reference sequence). The CDR3 is 15 residues long. CDR3 coding DNA: TGTGCCAGCAGCTTGGAGGGCGGGTTTAATTCACCCCTCCACTTT. Translated, it gives CASSLEGGFNSPLHF.

In this sample, this clone turned up once. The chain combines TRBV6-2 or TRBV6-3 with TRBJ1-6, with a weak D call TRBD1 (5 bases). Germline CDR1 MNHEY, CDR2 SVGEGT. This CDR3 is 15 amino acids long. V was shortened by 2 bases and J by 8 bases, with 13 bases between the two germline ends. The CDR3 DNA reads TGTGCCAGCAGTTACCCACAGGTCACCCATTCACCCCTCCACTTT. Translating gives CASSYPQVTHSPLHF.

The chain combines TRBV23-1 with TRBJ1-1; tentatively, D is TRBD1 (6 bases). TRBV23-1 is designated an ORF whose function remains uncertain. The CDR3 length is 18 residues. With 4 bases removed from V and 4 bases from J, the gap between germline ends came to 25 bases. CDR3 residues: CASSPTVTRGGEVTEAFF. CDR3 coding DNA: TGCGCCAGCAGTCCCACGGTTACGCGGGGGGGCGAGGTCACTGAAGCTTTCTTT.

V usage is TRBV27 and J usage is TRBJ2-1; D is possibly TRBD2 (5 bases). The CDR3 is 13 residues long. With 4 bases removed from V and 5 bases from J, the gap between germline ends came to 9 bases. CDR1 MNHEY and CDR2 SMNVEV come from the germline V gene (reference sequence). The CDR3: CASSYIGNNEQFF. CDR3 nucleotide sequence: TGTGCCAGCAGTTACATCGGGAACAATGAGCAGTTCTTC.